This TCR beta chain stems from a study of T cell changes during pregnancy in multiple sclerosis. Sequencing used immunoSEQ multiplex PCR; TCRdb keeps in-frame clones, though not all of them. Of tens of thousands of clones in the sample, 89% were seen once. The germline V gene encodes CDR1 MNHEY and CDR2 SMNVEV (reference sequence). Trimming left V 2 bases short and J 7 bases short, with 15 bases between. CDR3 length: 16 residues. This chain uses TRBV27 with TRBJ1-6, with D maybe TRBD1 (6 bases). The clonotype was recovered from a female donor with multiple sclerosis, enrolled in a pregnancy study. This specimen consisted of CD4+ T cells from peripheral blood mononuclear cells, obtained in the first trimester of pregnancy. The CDR3 region is CASSLERGSGNSPLHF. As DNA, the CDR3 is TGTGCCAGCAGTTTAGAGAGGGGGTCGGGGAATTCACCCCTCCACTTT.